Below, 8 T cell receptor beta chains from the same sample are listed, as sequenced in a study of T cell changes during pregnancy in multiple sclerosis. The repertoire was sequenced with immunoSEQ multiplex PCR; TCRdb's copy has only in-frame clones and lacks some. The sample holds around 30,000 clones, roughly 90% seen once. This specimen was CD8+ T cells from peripheral blood mononuclear cells, taken in the first trimester of pregnancy. These receptors all come from a female donor with multiple sclerosis, enrolled in a pregnancy study.

The gene calls are TRBV19 and TRBJ1-1; unclear D gene. V was shortened by 8 bases and J by 1 base, with 11 bases between the two germline ends. Looked up from germline, CDR1 is LNHDA and CDR2 is SQIVND (reference sequence). CDR3 size: 13 residues. The CDR3 region is CASSWAGNTEAFF. In DNA form, the CDR3 reads TGTGCCAGTTCCTGGGCAGGGAACACTGAAGCTTTCTTT.

The CDR3 region has the DNA TGTGCCAGCAGCCACACAAATCCTTCCTACGAGCAGTACTTC. Amino acids: CASSHTNPSYEQYF. The chain joins TRBV7-9 to TRBJ2-7; D gene ambiguous. Germline CDR1 SEHNR, CDR2 FQNEAQ (reference sequence). V was pared by 5 bases and J by 1 base, with 12 bases between. The CDR3 consists of 14 residues.

The V call is TRBV6-1, the J call TRBJ1-2, with a possible D match to TRBD1 (6 bases). V was cut by 5 bases and J by 6 bases, with 13 bases left in between. CDR1 is MNHNS and CDR2 is SASEGT in the germline V gene. The CDR3 contains 13 residues. The CDR3 region has the DNA TGTGCCAGCAGTCCTACAGGGTACGATGGCTACACCTTC. Its translation is CASSPTGYDGYTF.

The chain carries TRBV6-6 and TRBJ2-7; no definite D call. The CDR3 is made up of 13 amino acids. V was cut by 2 bases and J by 0 bases, with 5 bases left in between. From germline, CDR1 is MNHNY and CDR2 SVGAGI (reference sequence). The CDR3 region has the DNA TGTGCCAGCAGTTACGCAGACTCCTACGAGCAGTACTTC. Its translation: CASSYADSYEQYF.

This clone has only one observation. The chain uses TRBV7-8 and TRBJ2-5; possible D gene TRBD1, 5 bases. The CDR3 covers 15 residues. The V gene lost 5 bases and the J gene lost 7 bases, with 20 bases spanning the gap. Looked up from germline, CDR1 is SGHVS and CDR2 is FQNEAQ. CDR3 nucleotide sequence: TGTGCCAGCAGCGCCAGGGTCCTGAGTCCGGGGACCCAGTACTTC. As protein: CASSARVLSPGTQYF.

This sequence joins TRBV5-6 and TRBJ2-7; TRBD2 matches 7 bases. V dropped 0 bases and J dropped 4; count of bases not matched to a gene: 7. Germline CDR1 SGHDT, CDR2 YYEEEE. The CDR3 has 15 residues. This CDR3 reads CASSLASGAVYEQYF. DNA of the CDR3: TGTGCCAGCAGCTTGGCTAGCGGCGCTGTTTACGAGCAGTACTTC.

The gene calls are TRBV7-6 and TRBJ2-5, with 8 nucleotides matching TRBD1. Trimming at V came to 2 bases and at J to 1 base, leaving 15 bases not matched to a gene. The CDR3 consists of 19 residues. Germline V CDR1 and CDR2: SGHVS, FNYEAQ. Here the CDR3 DNA reads TGTGCCAGCAGCTTATTTCCTCCCCGGGACAGGTTTCTCCAAGAGACCCAGTACTTC. Encoded protein: CASSLFPPRDRFLQETQYF.

This chain links TRBV7-9 with TRBJ2-1; possibly TRBD2 for D (6 bases). The V gene lost 5 bases and the J gene lost 5 bases, with 19 bases spanning the gap. The CDR3 consists of 16 residues. Germline CDR1 reads SEHNR; CDR2 reads FQNEAQ (reference sequence). CDR3 sequence: CASSPNWEAQNNEQFF. DNA for the CDR3: TGTGCCAGCAGCCCGAACTGGGAGGCCCAAAACAATGAGCAGTTCTTC.